This section outlines one T cell receptor beta chain sequence together with its context. The specificity of this receptor is unknown. Base qualities are not at hand, and no much larger clone is one base apart. The sample is drawn from a study of cytomegalovirus exposure and HLA in healthy donors (dated by TCRdb to about 2017). Regarding the complete study: In an earlier analysis of roughly 500 of the donors, approximately 260 Gb of sequence data and about 110 million unique TCR beta sequences from 150 million to 200 million T cells were reported. An early release that covered about 600 HLA-typed donors contained 250 to 350 gigabases of sequencing data and tens of millions of unique TCR sequences. The genetic ancestry cluster associated with self-reported Caucasian donors included over 80% of the roughly 410 genotyped donors. The aim of the study was to test whether cataloging public T cell receptors could identify signatures of past pathogen exposure. The T cell repertoires of 666 subjects were profiled by immunosequencing and related to cytomegalovirus serostatus. A separate validation cohort of 90 to 150 different subjects was used in addition to the roughly 670-subject first cohort. The study combined high-throughput TCR immunosequencing, statistical association of individual TCRs with disease status, and machine learning to predict cytomegalovirus infection status. A later analysis re-analyzed previously published TCR beta repertoires from roughly 600 donors and added high-resolution HLA genotyping to study TCR occurrence patterns. The later analysis used no new phenotypic data to find candidate immune exposures, relying instead on TCR beta sequences and their occurrence across donors. In an earlier analysis of a few hundred of the donors, high-throughput TCR beta sequencing was used to judge whether each TCR beta V gene segment behaved as functional or pseudogenic. Donor age, sex, ethnicity and CMV serostatus were compiled alongside the repertoire data. A later genetic analysis used genome-wide SNP genotypes for about 55% of the 666 donors, treating that subset as a discovery cohort. Every repertoire in the discovery cohort had been generated on one and the same sequencing platform. Both class I and class II loci were covered by HLA typing, at four-digit resolution. Typing coverage differed by locus: A, B, C, DRB1 and DQB1 were typed in about 620-630 donors, DQA1 in 522, DPA1 in some 610, and DPB1 in 450 to 480. Roughly five DR-DQ haplotypes were treated as single units for association and clustering because of strong linkage in the cohort. Among 300 to 500 genotyped donors of the cohort, an average of about 240,000 unique TCR beta nucleotide sequences was sequenced per donor, of which about 20% were non-productive. What the authors observed across the whole study: Several of the top co-occurrence clusters appeared to be linked to parvovirus B19, influenza, CMV and Epstein-Barr virus, according to a later analysis. Most CMV-associated TCR beta chains appeared to be HLA-restricted in a later analysis, and the HLA associations seemed to be driven largely by CMV exposure. The study gave a list of some 150 TCR beta chains associated with cytomegalovirus. In a later analysis, HLA-associated TCR beta chains were found to be more clonally expanded and to have lower generation probabilities than equally common non-associated chains. According to a later analysis, TCR association rates differed among HLA loci, with DRB1 alleles showing the most associated TCRs and HLA-C alleles showing the fewest. In vitro tests confirmed that a few of the cytomegalovirus-associated TCR beta chains recognize cytomegalovirus antigens. Sequencing depth was assumed to be roughly uniform across donors in the presence/absence analyses, though that assumption may not hold. When HLA alleles, especially DR and DQ, strongly co-occurred, attributing TCR associations to individual alleles was difficult. A further reported finding was that TCR beta sequences accurately predicted the HLA-A and HLA-B alleles for most subjects in the first cohort. A cluster of highly shared sequence variants was judged likely to be a technical artifact of the sequencing pipeline. Compared with the roughly 700-donor mean, donors in an Asian-associated ancestry cluster had fewer N-insertions in productive TCRs, according to a later genetic analysis. Cytomegalovirus status was reported to be diagnosed by the classifier with high specificity and sensitivity in both the original and validation cohorts. In a later analysis, over 15,000 TCR beta sequences were associated with specific HLA alleles at a false discovery rate of 0.05. Approximately 16 rarely observed V segments, including chromosome 9 orphons, were excluded from the earlier analysis of about 610 of the donors because counts were too low. V-gene and J-gene trimming of TCR beta chains was associated with a missense DCLRE1C variant in a later genetic analysis, and the association was replicated in an independent cohort. Some IMGT-functional V segments, including TRBV6-2 and TRBV6-3, could not be told apart with the 87-base-pair reads, so those segments were excluded. It was suggested by the authors that the approach could potentially be generalized to other disease states and immunological phenotypes. Because some donors lacked HLA typing at each locus, the association tests relied only on the typed subset. In this cohort, only TCR beta chains were sequenced, and detectable features were limited by the absence of alpha or paired-chain data. Linkage disequilibrium might explain the correlated functional status among segregating V segments, but an unknown experimental factor could not be excluded. Most TCR sequences were seen in very few donors, while some public TCRs were found in many individuals. Immune exposure information for the cohort was limited to CMV serostatus. Broadly in line with IMGT annotations, most TCR beta V segments showed up in productive rearrangements about 90% or about 30% of the time in an earlier analysis of several hundred of the donors.

Libraries were made using the immunoSEQ multiplex PCR assay. For the multiplex PCR, a mixture combining 60 forward primers for TCR Vbeta segments and 13 reverse primers for TCR Jbeta segments was used. The CDR3 region of rearranged TCR beta genes was amplified from genomic DNA with a multiplex PCR assay. Amplified TCR beta libraries were sequenced as 87-base-pair reads on the Illumina HiSeq System. Per the original workflow: Across the 640 or so repertoires, a later analysis counted roughly 84 million unique TCR beta chains, approximately 10 million of which were shared by at least two donors. Raw reads were error-corrected and collapsed into unique sequences with a nearest-neighbor algorithm that merged closely related sequences to remove PCR and sequencing errors. CDR3 sequences were aligned to IMGT reference sequences to assign V, D and J gene segments. Each retained sequence needed at least a six-nucleotide match to both a V gene segment and a J gene segment. A rearrangement counted as productive if the CDR3 had no stop codons and remained in frame with V and J, and every other rearrangement counted as non-productive. CDR3 was defined according to IMGT convention as the region running from the second conserved V-encoded cysteine to the conserved J-encoded phenylalanine. Sequences without an unambiguous match to a single V gene segment were excluded from the earlier analysis of a few hundred of the donors. An earlier analysis of some 500 of the donors classified V segments as functional when productive rearrangements were above 56.7% and as segregating when the standard deviation between donors was above 5%. A statistical classification framework was built to diagnose cytomegalovirus status from the catalog of TCR beta chain sequences. In a later analysis, V and J genes were assigned by comparing TCR nucleotide sequences against IMGT/GENE-DB human TR gene sequences. Using the TCRdist pipeline, a later analysis assigned CDR3 sequences along with most-parsimonious VDJ recombination scenarios. A later analysis defined each TCR beta chain by its CDR3 amino acid sequence plus V-gene family, and excluded reads lacking a unique V-gene family. To address suspected cross-contamination and a sequencing artifact, a later analysis removed some 620 highly shared, low-generation-probability nucleotide sequences. In a later analysis, a clonal expansion index for each public chain was calculated from normalized within-repertoire ranks of inferred template counts. In a later analysis, generation probabilities were computed with a VDJ recombination model fitted to out-of-frame rearrangements, and the resulting probabilities were checked against IGoR. Hypergeometric tests were used in a later analysis to score TCR-TCR, TCR-HLA and TCR-CMV co-occurrence, with a repertoire-size bias correction applied to the TCR pairs. To estimate false discovery rates, a later analysis permuted the HLA or CMV assignments 20 times. In a later analysis, co-occurring TCRs were grouped with DBSCAN, and TCRdist sequence similarity was added when clustering was performed within HLA-allele-positive subsets. Repertoires with fewer than 30,000 or more than 120,000 public chains were left out of co-occurrence clustering, as were about five repertoires with anomalous nucleotide sharing. TCRdb obtained this table from immuneACCESS and retained in-frame rearrangements with V and J assigned. These tables miss some clones; where compared with another copy, unresolved V genes account for less than half of the shortfall, and the remainder is unexplained. V and J calls and clone size are those listed in that table; D and trimming were worked out from the DNA. The sample includes approximately 220,000 clones, with 75% to 90% observed a single time. Jointly, the top ten make up roughly 0.71% of the sample.

The cohort comprised hundreds of healthy bone marrow donors. At the time of sampling, every cohort member was nominally healthy, though immune exposures that went unrecorded were likely present. The donor was CMV seronegative and was included in the group of a few hundred seronegative cohort members. Every donor gave a peripheral blood sample, and the peripheral blood mononuclear cells from that sample were used for TCR beta sequencing. Genomic DNA extraction from the blood cell samples was performed with the Qiagen DNeasy Blood Extraction Kit. The CDR3 has 16 amino acids, counting the end cysteine and phenylalanine. The kept DNA is CDR3 alone, 48 bases in frame from the first base. Ends trimmed: V by 0 bases, J by 3 bases; bases unmatched to a gene: 6. CDR1 SGDLS and CDR2 YYNGEE were looked up in the germline V gene.

The TCR was taken from a boy younger than 10 in good health and CMV-seronegative. The rearrangement combines TRBV9 with TRBJ2-3; 8 bases in the middle match TRBD2. The material sequenced was PBMCs. The DNA sequence is given as TGTGCCAGCAGCGTAGTAAGCGGGGGTCTGACAGATACGCAGTATTTT. Its amino acids are CASSVVSGGLTDTQYF.